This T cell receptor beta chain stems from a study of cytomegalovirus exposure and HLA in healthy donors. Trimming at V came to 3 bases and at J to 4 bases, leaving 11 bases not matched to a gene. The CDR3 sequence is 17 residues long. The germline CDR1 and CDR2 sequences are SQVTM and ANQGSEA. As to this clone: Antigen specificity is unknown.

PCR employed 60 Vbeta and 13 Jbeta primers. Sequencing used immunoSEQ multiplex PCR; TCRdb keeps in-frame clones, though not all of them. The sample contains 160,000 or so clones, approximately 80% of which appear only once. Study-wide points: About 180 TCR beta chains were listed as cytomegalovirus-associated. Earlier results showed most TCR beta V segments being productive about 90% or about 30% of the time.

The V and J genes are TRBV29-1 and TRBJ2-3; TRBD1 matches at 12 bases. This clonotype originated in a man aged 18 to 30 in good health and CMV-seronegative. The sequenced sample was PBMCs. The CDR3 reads CSVENVLGQGAADTQYF. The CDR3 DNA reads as TGCAGCGTTGAGAATGTGTTGGGACAGGGGGCCGCAGATACGCAGTATTTT.